This T cell receptor beta chain came from a study of radiotherapy plus CTLA-4 blockade in lung cancer. Looking at the study overall: Disease control reached 31%, with objective responses in under 20%.

Whole-study results and caveats: TCR clones originating in tumors grew in number in blood after radiotherapy plus ipilimumab. Among reported predictors of response, early blood T cell clone dynamics with interferon-beta performed best.

The CDR3 is 12 residues long. CDR1 is SQVTM, CDR2 ANQGSEA, per germline. About this clone: As yet, its antigen is unknown.

Chemo-refractory metastatic non-small-cell lung cancer patients underwent focal radiation alongside CTLA-4 blockade with ipilimumab. Assay used: immunoSEQ multiplex PCR; TCRdb lists only in-frame clones, some missing. Of over 85,000 clones listed, roughly 80% are singletons. The rearrangement links TRBV29-1 to TRBJ2-3, with no clear D. Sequenced here: peripheral blood, sampled from a patient treated with radiotherapy plus ipilimumab. The TCR comes from a human donor with non-small cell lung cancer that progressed on radiotherapy plus ipilimumab. CDR3 in amino acids: CGLGWAADTQYF. CDR3 DNA: TGCGGCCTCGGATGGGCCGCCGATACGCAGTATTTT.